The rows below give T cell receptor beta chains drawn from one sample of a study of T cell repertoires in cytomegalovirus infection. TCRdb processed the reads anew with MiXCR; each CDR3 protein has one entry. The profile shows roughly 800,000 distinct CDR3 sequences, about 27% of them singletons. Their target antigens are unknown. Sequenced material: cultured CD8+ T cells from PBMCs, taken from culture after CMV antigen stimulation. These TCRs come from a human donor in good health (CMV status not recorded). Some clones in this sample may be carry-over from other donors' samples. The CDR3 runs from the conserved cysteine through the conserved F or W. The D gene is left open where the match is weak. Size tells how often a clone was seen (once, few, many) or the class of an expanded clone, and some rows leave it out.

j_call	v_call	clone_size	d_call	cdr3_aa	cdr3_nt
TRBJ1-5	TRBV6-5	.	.	CASSYSRGAGQPQHF	TGTGCCAGCAGTTACTCCCGAGGGGCTGGGCAGCCCCAGCATTTT
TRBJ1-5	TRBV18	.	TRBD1	CASSPRDRGLDNQPQHF	TGTGCCAGCTCACCCCGGGACAGGGGGCTCGACAATCAGCCCCAGCATTTT
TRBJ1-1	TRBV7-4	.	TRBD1	CASSLGQLSPEAFF	TGTGCCAGCAGCTTGGGACAGCTGAGCCCTGAAGCTTTCTTT
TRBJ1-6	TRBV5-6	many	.	CASSLLWEDSPLHF	TGTGCCAGCAGCTTGTTGTGGGAAGACTCACCCCTCCACTTT
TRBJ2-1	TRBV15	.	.	CATRDRLYNEQFF	TGTGCCACCAGGGACAGACTATACAATGAGCAGTTCTTC
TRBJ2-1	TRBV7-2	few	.	CASSLVRGGPYNEQFF	TGTGCCAGCAGCTTAGTACGGGGCGGACCCTACAATGAGCAGTTCTTC
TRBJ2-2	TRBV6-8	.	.	CASSFGLDTGELFF	TGTGCCAGCAGTTTCGGACTTGACACCGGGGAGCTGTTTTTT
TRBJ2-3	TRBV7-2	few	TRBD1	CASSADRVGTDTQYF	TGTGCCAGCAGCGCCGACAGGGTGGGTACAGATACGCAGTATTTT
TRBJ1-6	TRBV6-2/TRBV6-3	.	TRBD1	CASRQGAQPLHF	TGTGCCAGCAGACAGGGGGCTCAACCCCTCCACTTT
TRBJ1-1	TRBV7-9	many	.	CASSLMTDLPEAFF	TGTGCCAGCAGCTTAATGACAGATTTACCTGAAGCTTTCTTT
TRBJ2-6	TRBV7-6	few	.	CASSPPGAPGVLTF	TGTGCCAGCAGCCCCCCCGGGGCCCCGGGCGTCCTGACTTTC
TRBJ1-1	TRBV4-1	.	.	CASSREPTGLNTEAFF	TGCGCCAGCAGCCGCGAACCTACAGGTTTGAACACTGAAGCTTTCTTT
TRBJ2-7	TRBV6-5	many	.	CASSYGEREAYEQYF	TGTGCCAGCAGTTACGGGGAAAGAGAGGCCTACGAGCAGTACTTC
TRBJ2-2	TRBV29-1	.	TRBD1	CSVRSGTANTGELFF	TGCAGCGTTCGATCCGGGACAGCGAACACCGGGGAGCTGTTTTTT
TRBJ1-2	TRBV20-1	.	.	CSASLWGANGYTF	TGCAGTGCTTCGTTATGGGGGGCGAATGGCTACACCTTC
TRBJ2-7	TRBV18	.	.	CASSREVPDEQYF	TGTGCCAGCTCACGGGAGGTCCCCGACGAGCAGTACTTC
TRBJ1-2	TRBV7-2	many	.	CASSLAPVTSYGYTF	TGTGCCAGCAGCTTAGCACCGGTAACTAGCTATGGCTACACCTTC
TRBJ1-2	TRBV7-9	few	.	CASSQQIYYGYTF	TGTGCCAGCAGCCAACAGATATACTATGGCTACACCTTC
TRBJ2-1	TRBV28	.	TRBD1	CASSSEDPGQGPTGEQFF	TGTGCCAGCAGTTCCGAAGACCCGGGACAGGGGCCCACGGGTGAGCAGTTCTTC
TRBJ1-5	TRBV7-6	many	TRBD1	CASSYGQAGSNQPQHF	TGTGCCAGCAGCTATGGACAGGCAGGTAGCAATCAGCCCCAGCATTTT
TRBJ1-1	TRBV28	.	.	CASSLTDGYTEAFF	TGTGCCAGCAGTTTAACCGACGGATACACTGAAGCTTTCTTT
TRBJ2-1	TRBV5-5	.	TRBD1	CASSFDRAGYNEQFF	TGTGCCAGCAGCTTTGACAGGGCCGGATACAATGAGCAGTTCTTC
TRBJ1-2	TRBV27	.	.	CASSPGRAARYGYTF	TGTGCCAGCAGTCCCGGGAGGGCAGCACGTTATGGCTACACCTTC
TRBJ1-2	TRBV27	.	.	CATSGGANYGYTF	TGTGCCACCTCGGGGGGCGCTAACTATGGCTACACCTTC
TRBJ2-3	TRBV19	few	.	CASSMDSLSTDTQYF	TGTGCCAGTAGTATGGATAGCCTTAGCACAGATACGCAGTATTTT
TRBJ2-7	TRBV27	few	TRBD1	CASSRDSTFSYEQYF	TGTGCCAGCAGTCGGGACAGCACCTTCTCCTACGAGCAGTACTTC
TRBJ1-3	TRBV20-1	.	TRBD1	CSARDSRVANTIYF	TGCAGTGCTCGGGACAGCCGGGTTGCAAACACCATATATTTT
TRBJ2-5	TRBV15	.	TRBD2	CATKERGLETQYF	TGTGCCACCAAGGAGCGGGGGTTAGAGACCCAGTACTTC
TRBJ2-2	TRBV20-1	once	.	CSARDFVHPNTGELFF	TGCAGTGCTAGAGATTTTGTGCACCCGAACACCGGGGAGCTGTTTTTT
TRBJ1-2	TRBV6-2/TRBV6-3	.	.	CASSLTERGYGYTF	TGTGCCAGCAGCCTTACGGAGCGAGGCTATGGCTACACCTTC
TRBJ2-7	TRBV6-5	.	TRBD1	CASSYGSRTGLDEQYF	TGTGCCAGCAGTTACGGATCTCGGACAGGGCTGGACGAGCAGTACTTC
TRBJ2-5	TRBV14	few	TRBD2	CASSHPPSGGAKGETQYF	TGTGCCAGCAGCCACCCACCTAGCGGGGGGGCCAAAGGAGAGACCCAGTACTTC
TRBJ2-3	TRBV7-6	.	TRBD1	CASSRQGEALDTQYF	TGTGCCAGCAGCCGACAGGGTGAGGCCTTAGATACGCAGTATTTT
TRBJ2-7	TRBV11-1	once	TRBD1	CASSLTHRGSGYEQYF	TGTGCCAGCAGCTTAACCCACAGGGGTTCAGGGTACGAGCAGTACTTC
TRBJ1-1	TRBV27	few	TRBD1	CASSFFPDRGKDTEAFF	TGTGCCAGCAGTTTTTTCCCGGACAGGGGGAAAGACACTGAAGCTTTCTTT
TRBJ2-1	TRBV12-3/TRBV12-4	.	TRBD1	CASTPRLHRGNNEQFF	TGTGCCAGCACCCCGAGGCTGCACAGGGGGAACAATGAGCAGTTCTTC
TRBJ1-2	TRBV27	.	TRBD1	CASSPRQGLTHGYTF	TGTGCCAGCAGTCCCCGACAGGGCCTGACACATGGCTACACCTTC
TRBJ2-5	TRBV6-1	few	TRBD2	CASSQLAGEKYF	TGTGCCAGCAGCCAACTAGCGGGGGAAAAGTACTTC
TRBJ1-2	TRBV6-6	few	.	CASSYSDGLLSYTF	TGTGCCAGCAGTTACTCGGACGGGTTGTTGAGCTACACCTTC
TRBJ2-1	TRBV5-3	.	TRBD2	CASSLAETSGYNEQFF	TGTGCCAGCAGCTTGGCCGAGACTAGCGGATACAATGAGCAGTTCTTC